The 5 T cell receptor beta chains presented below share a single source sample, sequenced in a study of T cell responses to AZD1222 COVID-19 vaccine. The method was immunoSEQ multiplex PCR; TCRdb's version includes in-frame clones alone and lacks a portion of them. This sample has around 84,000 clones, with approximately 85% found just once. Sequenced here: peripheral blood, sampled 28 days after the second AZD1222 dose. Receptors were obtained from an adult who received the AZD1222 COVID-19 vaccine.

This chain connects TRBV10-3 to TRBJ2-6; 8 bases agree with TRBD1. There are 16 residues in the CDR3. V shed 7 bases and J 1 base; nucleotides not matched to a gene: 6. Per germline, CDR1 ENHRY and CDR2 SYGVKD. This CDR3 is CAITSGGNSGANVLTF. The CDR3 coding sequence is TGTGCCATCACTTCAGGGGGCAATTCTGGGGCCAACGTCCTGACTTTC.

V and J are TRBV27 and TRBJ2-3; weak D call: TRBD1 (6 bases). This CDR3 region has 17 residues. Looked up from germline, CDR1 is MNHEY and CDR2 is SMNVEV (reference sequence). Trimming cost V 0 bases and J 6 bases, with 19 bases left between them. CDR3 in amino acids: CASSLSNWAGALDTQYF. The CDR3 DNA follows: TGTGCCAGCAGTTTATCCAACTGGGCAGGGGCCTTGGATACGCAGTATTTT.

The rearrangement uses TRBV25-1 and TRBJ2-2; 8 bases fit TRBD1. V lost 6 bases, J lost 4 bases, and 1 base stayed unmatched. Germline-derived CDR1 and CDR2 are MGHDK and SYGVNS. CDR3 length equals 13 residues. CDR3 protein: CASRTGGTGELFF. The CDR3, as DNA: TGTGCCAGCAGAACAGGGGGCACCGGGGAGCTGTTTTTT.

Comment on this clone: A read error may produce the germline difference seen at one junction end. The chain has TRBV27 and TRBJ2-1, with D unresolved. CDR3 length: 13 amino acids. The germline gives CDR1 MNHEY, CDR2 SMNVEV (reference sequence). The CDR3 spells CASSLIGQASWVF. In DNA form, the CDR3 reads TGTGCCAGCAGTTTAATAGGGCAGGCGTCGTGGGTCTTC.

The V gene is TRBV19, the J gene TRBJ2-5; D may be TRBD1 (5 bases). Trimming removed 6 bases at V and 0 bases at J, with 8 bases between. The CDR3 spans 13 residues. Germline V gene sequence: CDR1 LNHDA, CDR2 SQIVND (reference sequence). The CDR3 sequence: CASRGAYQETQYF. The CDR3 DNA is TGTGCCAGTAGAGGGGCATACCAAGAGACCCAGTACTTC.